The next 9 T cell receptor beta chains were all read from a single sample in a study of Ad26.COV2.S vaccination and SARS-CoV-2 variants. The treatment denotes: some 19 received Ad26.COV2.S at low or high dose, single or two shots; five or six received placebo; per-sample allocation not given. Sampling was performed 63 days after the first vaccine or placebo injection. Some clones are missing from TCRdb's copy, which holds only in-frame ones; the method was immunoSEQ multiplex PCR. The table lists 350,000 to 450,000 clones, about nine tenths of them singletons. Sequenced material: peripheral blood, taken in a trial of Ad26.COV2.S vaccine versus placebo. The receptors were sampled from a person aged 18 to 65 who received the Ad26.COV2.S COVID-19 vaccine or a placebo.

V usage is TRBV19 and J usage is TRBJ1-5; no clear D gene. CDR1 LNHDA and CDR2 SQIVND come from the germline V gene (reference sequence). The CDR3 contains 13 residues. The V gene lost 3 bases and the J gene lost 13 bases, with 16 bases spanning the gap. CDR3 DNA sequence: TGTGCCAGTAGTATCCAACGGGCAGAGGCACAGCATTTT. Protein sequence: CASSIQRAEAQHF.

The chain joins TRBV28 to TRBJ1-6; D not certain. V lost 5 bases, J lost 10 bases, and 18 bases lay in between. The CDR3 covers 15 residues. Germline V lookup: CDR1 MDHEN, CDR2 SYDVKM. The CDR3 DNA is TGTGCCAGCAGTCGACCGCTACCGACGGGGTCACCCCTCCACTTT. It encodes CASSRPLPTGSPLHF. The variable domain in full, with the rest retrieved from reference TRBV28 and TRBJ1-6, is DVKVTQSSRYLVKRTGEKVFLECVQDMDHENMFWYRQDPGLGLRLIYFSYDVKMKEKGDIPEGYSVSREKKERFSLILESASTNQTSMYLCASSRPLPTGSPLHFGNGTRLTVT.

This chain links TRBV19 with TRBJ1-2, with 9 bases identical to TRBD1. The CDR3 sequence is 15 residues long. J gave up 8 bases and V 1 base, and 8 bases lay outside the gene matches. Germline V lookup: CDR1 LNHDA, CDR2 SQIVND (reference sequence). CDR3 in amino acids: CASSIVGQGVGGYTF. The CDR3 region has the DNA TGTGCCAGTAGTATAGTGGGACAGGGTGTTGGCGGCTACACCTTC.

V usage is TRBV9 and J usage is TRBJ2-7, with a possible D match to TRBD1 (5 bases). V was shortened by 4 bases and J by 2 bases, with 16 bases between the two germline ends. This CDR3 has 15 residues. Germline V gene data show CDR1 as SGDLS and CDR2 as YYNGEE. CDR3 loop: CASSRLQTDPYEQYF. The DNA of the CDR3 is TGTGCCAGCAGCAGACTTCAGACAGATCCCTACGAGCAGTACTTC.

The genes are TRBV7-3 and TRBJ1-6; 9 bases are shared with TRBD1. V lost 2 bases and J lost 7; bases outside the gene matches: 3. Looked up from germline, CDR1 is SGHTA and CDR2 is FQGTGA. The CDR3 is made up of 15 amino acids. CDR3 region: CASSLLGQGNSPLHF. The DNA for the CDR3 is TGTGCCAGCAGCTTACTGGGACAGGGCAATTCACCCCTCCACTTT.

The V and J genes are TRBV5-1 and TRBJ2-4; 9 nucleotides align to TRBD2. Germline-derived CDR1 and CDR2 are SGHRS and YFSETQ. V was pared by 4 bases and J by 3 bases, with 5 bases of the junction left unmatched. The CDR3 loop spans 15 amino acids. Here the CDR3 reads CASSLSGSLKNIQYF. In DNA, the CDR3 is TGCGCCAGCAGCCTTAGCGGGAGCCTCAAAAACATTCAGTACTTC.

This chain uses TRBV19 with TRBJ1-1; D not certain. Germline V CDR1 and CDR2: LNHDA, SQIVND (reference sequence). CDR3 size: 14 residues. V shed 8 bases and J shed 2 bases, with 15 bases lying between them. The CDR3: CASDVGGGNTEAFF. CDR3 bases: TGTGCCAGTGATGTAGGAGGTGGAAACACTGAAGCTTTCTTT.

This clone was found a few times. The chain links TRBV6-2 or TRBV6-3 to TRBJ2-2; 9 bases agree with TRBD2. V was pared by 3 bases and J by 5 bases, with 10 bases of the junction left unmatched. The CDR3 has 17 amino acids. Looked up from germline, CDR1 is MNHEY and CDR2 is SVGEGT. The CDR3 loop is CASSYPGVAGATGELFF. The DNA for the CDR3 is TGTGCCAGCAGTTATCCGGGGGTAGCGGGAGCGACCGGGGAGCTGTTTTTT.

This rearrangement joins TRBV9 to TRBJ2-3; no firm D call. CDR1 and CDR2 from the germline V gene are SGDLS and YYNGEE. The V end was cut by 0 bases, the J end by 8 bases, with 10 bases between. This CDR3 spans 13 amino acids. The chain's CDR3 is CASSVAGMGTQYF. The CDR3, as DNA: TGTGCCAGCAGCGTAGCTGGGATGGGTACGCAGTATTTT.